This paragraph reports one T cell receptor beta chain. The antigen it binds to is not known. The record has no base qualities; no much larger clone is one base away. The record originates from a study of regulatory T cells in long-lasting Graves disease (dated by TCRdb to the early 2020s). Regarding the study in general: Persistent Graves' disease meant more than 5 years of antithyroid drug treatment with TSH receptor autoantibodies that stayed positive. TCR sequencing covered approximately 13 persistent and approximately 20 newly diagnosed Graves' disease patients, some 35 samples in total. The study was conducted in China and was registered as a clinical trial. In the clinical cohort, patients with persistent Graves' disease had used antithyroid drugs for an average of about 10.3 years. Persistent Graves' disease patients were compared with newly diagnosed Graves' disease patients by peripheral blood TCR sequencing and RNA sequencing. Findings and caveats that apply to the study as a whole: The authors acknowledged the small sample size as a limitation that may reduce accuracy. Because the primary lesion, thyroid tissue, could not be accessed, the study looked at peripheral blood alone. Persistent disease showed preferential use of TRBV28, TRBJ1-2 and TRBJ2-5, whereas newly diagnosed disease favored TRBV20-1 and TRBJ2-1. Persistent patients shared more public clonotypes among themselves (around 2,700) than newly diagnosed patients did (over 900). Only the TCR beta chain was sequenced and analyzed. Persistent Graves' disease patients showed lower TCR Shannon entropy and fewer highly expanded clones than newly diagnosed patients, suggesting clonal expansion.

Taken with the paper, the label for time point translates to: persistent/refractory GD, antithyroid drugs over 5 years with positive TRAb. RNA was extracted from PBMCs in TRIzol for both TCR sequencing and RNA sequencing. Graves' disease was diagnosed according to American Thyroid Association guidelines. Patients for the study were recruited at an endocrinology department in Xi'an, China. From each patient, about 9.7 milliliters of peripheral blood was collected into an EDTA anticoagulant tube. Ficoll Paque Plus density gradient separation was used to isolate PBMCs, and no additional T cell sorting was done. An Agilent 2100 Bioanalyzer and agarose gel were used to check RNA quality, and a NanoDrop 2000 was used to measure RNA concentration. The method behind the library was multiplex PCR. The sequencer was an Illumina HiSeq 4000. CDR3 regions were amplified by Arm-PCR with iRepertoire HTBI primers to construct TCR beta libraries. PCR products were gel purified before sequencing. For the original study's pipeline: Gene usage analysis of CDR3 amino acid clonotypes used the approximately 62 TRBV and 14 TRBJ segments found across samples. COPE and FqMerger were used to merge filtered high-quality paired reads into contigs. BLAST was used to align contigs to the IMGT TRBV, TRBD and TRBJ reference genes, and CDR3 was defined following IMGT. Clonotypes above 0.1% frequency were classified as highly expanded clones. Shannon entropy served as the measure of repertoire diversity, while the Gini coefficient captured V-J evenness. Public clonotypes were defined as clonotypes shared by more than one individual. In TCRdb, the public reads were trimmed at Q25 with fastp and aligned with MiXCR, with productive beta chains retained. Records with the same CDR3 protein are collapsed into one entry carrying the most frequent genes and DNA. TCRdb, rather than the study authors, made the V and J calls. The table for this sample lists approximately 440,000 distinct CDR3 sequences; around 24% of them were counted only once. Of the sample, roughly a quarter is held by the ten largest clones.

Reading the germline V gene gives CDR1 SGHTS and CDR2 YDEGEE. Relative to germline, V is missing 2 bases and J is missing 2 bases, with 9 bases of the junction outside any gene match. The CDR3 starts with the cysteine, ends with the phenylalanine, and has 17 residues. Here the CDR3 DNA is all that survives: 51 bases in frame from base 1. The material was peripheral blood mononuclear cells (PBMCs), obtained when the disease was refractory, from a patient treated with antithyroid drugs. This TCR was sampled from a female donor with Graves disease. The chain was built from TRBV5-8 and TRBJ1-5; TRBD1 matches 8 bases in the middle. CDR3 loop: CASSLGAGGVRNQPQHF. The sequenced DNA: TGTGCCAGCAGCTTAGGTGCAGGGGGCGTTCGCAATCAGCCCCAGCATTTT. Extended through the reference TRBV5-8 and TRBJ1-5 proteins, this CDR3 yields the full variable domain: EAGVTQSPTHLIKTRGQQATLRCSPISGHTSVYWYQQALGLGLQFLLWYDEGEERNRGNFPPRFSGRQFPNYSSELNVNALELEDSALYLCASSLGAGGVRNQPQHFGDGTRLSIL.